The 32 T cell receptor beta chains in this list originate from one sample, sequenced in a study of blood T cell repertoires in COVID-19. The assay was immunoSEQ multiplex PCR, and TCRdb's table has in-frame clones only and misses some. The sample holds roughly 240,000 clones; approximately 90% are singletons and the top ten take 0.87%. Sequences were obtained from PBMCs or T cells enriched from blood (not recorded which). The receptors were sampled from a man in his fifties who had been exposed to COVID-19.

This chain links TRBV12-5 with TRBJ1-2, with 9 nucleotides matching TRBD1. The CDR3 length is 16 residues. CDR1 is LGHNT, CDR2 FRNRAP, per germline. The V segment lost 0 bases and the J segment 4 bases; nucleotides outside the gene matches: 6. CDR3 DNA: TGTGCTAGTGGTTTGGTTGGGGACAGGGAGGGCTATGGCTACACCTTC. This gives the protein CASGLVGDREGYGYTF.

V usage is TRBV2 and J usage is TRBJ2-6, with D maybe TRBD1 (6 bases). This CDR3 comprises 15 residues. The ends were cut back, 8 bases at V and 1 base at J, with 12 bases in the middle. CDR1 is SNHLY and CDR2 is FYNNEI in the germline V gene. The CDR3, as DNA: TGTGCCAGCGCAGGGGTTTTTTCTGGGGCCAACGTCCTGACTTTC. Its translation: CASAGVFSGANVLTF.

The chain's CDR3 is CASSFQGITYATNEKLFF. CDR3 coding DNA: TGTGCCAGCAGTTTTCAGGGGATCACATATGCAACTAATGAAAAACTGTTTTTT. The chain carries TRBV27 and TRBJ1-4; weak D call: TRBD1 (6 bases). Germline V gene lookup returns CDR1 MNHEY and CDR2 SMNVEV (reference sequence). The CDR3 consists of 18 residues. V gave up 3 bases and J gave up 0 bases, with 17 bases separating them.

The rearrangement uses TRBV2 and TRBJ2-7, with D perhaps TRBD2 (5 bases). The V gene's germline CDR1 is SNHLY and CDR2 FYNNEI. Trimming removed 8 bases at V and 4 bases at J, with 6 bases between. CDR3 length: 10 residues. CDR3 region: CASGGYEQYF. Written as DNA, the CDR3 is TGTGCCAGCGGAGGATACGAGCAGTACTTC.

The V gene is TRBV10-3, the J gene TRBJ2-3; tentatively, D is TRBD2 (6 bases). Germline-derived CDR1 and CDR2 are ENHRY and SYGVKD. CDR3 length: 17 residues. V shed 0 bases and J shed 3 bases, with 16 bases lying between them. The CDR3 is CAISESMAGRLTDTQYF. The DNA of the CDR3 is TGTGCCATCAGTGAGTCGATGGCAGGGAGGTTAACAGATACGCAGTATTTT.

The V and J genes are TRBV7-2 and TRBJ2-7, with a possible D match to TRBD2 (5 bases). The CDR3 totals 15 residues. Trimming cost V 0 bases and J 6 bases, with 15 bases left between them. Per germline, CDR1 SGHTA and CDR2 FQGNSA. The CDR3 DNA reads TGTGCCAGCAGCTTAGCGCCGTGGGGAGCCAGCGAGCAGTACTTC. Translated: CASSLAPWGASEQYF.

The chain couples TRBV12-3 or TRBV12-4 to TRBJ1-1; no clear D. The CDR3 extends over 12 amino acids. V was clipped by 3 bases and J by 3 bases, with 5 bases between them. CDR3: CASSFRDTEAFF. CDR3 bases: TGTGCCAGCAGTTTTCGGGACACTGAAGCTTTCTTT.

V and J are TRBV7-2 and TRBJ2-7, with D perhaps TRBD2 (6 bases). With 5 bases removed from V and 4 bases from J, the gap between germline ends came to 15 bases. The CDR3 runs 14 residues. Germline loops: CDR1 SGHTA, CDR2 FQGNSA. CDR3 loop: CASSGGRRSYEQYF. CDR3 nucleotide sequence: TGTGCCAGCAGCGGAGGGCGCAGGTCTTACGAGCAGTACTTC.

The rearrangement joins TRBV6-5 to TRBJ1-6; possibly TRBD1 for D (5 bases). Trimming left V 4 bases short and J 4 bases short, with 14 bases between. Germline loops: CDR1 MNHEY, CDR2 SVGAGI. This CDR3 comprises 16 residues. In nucleotides, the CDR3 is TGTGCCAGCAGTTTTGGTGGGGGACTTTATAATTCACCCCTCCACTTT. Protein: CASSFGGGLYNSPLHF.

This chain links TRBV5-1 with TRBJ2-4; possible D gene TRBD2, 6 bases. This CDR3 is 14 amino acids long. CDR1 is SGHRS, CDR2 YFSETQ, per germline. Trimming took 0 bases from V and 8 from J, leaving 12 bases between them. DNA of the CDR3: TGCGCCAGCAGCTTGGGTGTCAGGGAGGACATTCAGTACTTC. It codes for CASSLGVREDIQYF.

The CDR3 reads CASSQAGGGNTIYF. DNA of the CDR3: TGTGCCAGCAGCCAGGCAGGGGGCGGAAACACCATATATTTT. V is TRBV7-9 and J is TRBJ1-3, with 8 nucleotides matching TRBD1. Germline-derived CDR1 and CDR2 are SEHNR and FQNEAQ (reference sequence). This CDR3 is 14 amino acids long. V trimming: 5 bases; J trimming: 4 bases; junction bases outside the gene matches: 4.

The V call is TRBV15, the J call TRBJ2-7; maybe TRBD1 (6 bases). With 4 bases removed from V and 0 bases from J, the gap between germline ends came to 10 bases. The germline gives CDR1 LNHNV, CDR2 YYDKDF (reference sequence). The CDR3 spans 14 residues. In DNA, the CDR3 is TGTGCCACCAGCATCTTAGGGGGCTCCTACGAGCAGTACTTC. This encodes CATSILGGSYEQYF.

V usage is TRBV19 and J usage is TRBJ2-1; a weak D match, TRBD1 (6 bases). Germline CDR1 LNHDA, CDR2 SQIVND (reference sequence). This CDR3 has 16 amino acids. V was cut by 6 bases and J by 1 base, with 16 bases left in between. The CDR3 DNA follows: TGTGCCAGTAGGCCATGGGGGCGAGGGTCCTACAATGAGCAGTTCTTC. Its protein product is CASRPWGRGSYNEQFF.

The chain links TRBV28 to TRBJ1-5; 9 bases line up with TRBD1. The CDR3 contains 15 residues. With 3 bases clipped from V and 7 bases from J, the junction kept 7 bases outside the gene matches. CDR1 and CDR2 from the germline V gene are MDHEN and SYDVKM. The CDR3 spells CASSFLQGAGQPQHF. CDR3 DNA sequence: TGTGCCAGCAGTTTCTTACAGGGGGCTGGACAGCCCCAGCATTTT.

The V gene is TRBV7-8, the J gene TRBJ1-1; 7 nucleotides agree with TRBD1. The CDR3 has 13 amino acids. The J segment lost 6 bases and the V segment lost 3 bases, leaving 4 bases of the junction unmatched. The germline V gene encodes CDR1 SGHVS and CDR2 FQNEAQ. The CDR3 DNA is TGTGCCAGCAGCTTCGACAGGGACGCTGAAGCTTTCTTT. Encoded protein: CASSFDRDAEAFF.

The gene calls are TRBV18 and TRBJ1-5; TRBD1 is a possible D gene (5 bases). CDR1 and CDR2 (germline): KGHSH, LQKENI. V shed 3 bases and J shed 2 bases, with 11 bases lying between them. The CDR3 has 15 amino acids. In DNA form, the CDR3 reads TGTGCCAGCTCACCCGGGGGTACGGGCAATCAGCCCCAGCATTTT. Protein sequence: CASSPGGTGNQPQHF.

The V and J genes are TRBV6-5 and TRBJ1-1; a possible D gene is TRBD1 (6 bases). Between the trimmed V and J ends, which lost 2 bases and 5 bases, there was a span of 12 bases. The CDR3 has 14 amino acids. CDR1 and CDR2 (germline): MNHEY, SVGAGI. The CDR3 DNA reads as TGTGCCAGCAGTTACCGGCAGGGGAGAACTGAAGCTTTCTTT. This translates into CASSYRQGRTEAFF.

The chain combines TRBV12-3 or TRBV12-4 with TRBJ1-6, with D uncertain. This CDR3 contains 13 residues. V was pared by 8 bases and J by 0 bases, with 5 bases between. The CDR3 DNA sequence: TGTGCCAGCGTCCACTCCTATAATTCACCCCTCCACTTT. Translation: CASVHSYNSPLHF.

The chain links TRBV19 to TRBJ1-2; no clear D. The V gene lost 1 base and the J gene lost 2 bases, with 8 bases spanning the gap. The CDR3 spans 14 residues. CDR1 and CDR2 from the germline V gene are LNHDA and SQIVND (reference sequence). DNA of the CDR3: TGTGCCAGTAGTATAGGCGGGATGAACTATGGCTACACCTTC. Its translation is CASSIGGMNYGYTF.

This clone was counted between two and nine times. At one of its ends the junction is not consistent with the germline gene, which may arise from a read error. V usage is TRBV28 and J usage is TRBJ1-5, with 9 positions matching TRBD1. Germline V gene data show CDR1 as MDHEN and CDR2 as SYDVKM. This CDR3 contains 15 residues. CDR3 sequence reads: CASSLTGGGNQPQHF. The CDR3 DNA reads as TGTGCCAGCAGTCTGACAGGGGGTGGCAACCAGCCCCAGCATTTT.

V gene TRBV7-2 combines with J gene TRBJ1-6, with 7 bases fitting TRBD1. Per the germline V gene, CDR1 is SGHTA and CDR2 is FQGNSA. V was clipped by 6 bases and J by 2 bases; unmatched bases: 4. CDR3 length equals 15 residues. For the CDR3, the DNA is TGTGCCAGCAGTTACAGGGGAACCTATAATTCACCCCTCCACTTT. It specifies CASSYRGTYNSPLHF.

V gene TRBV9 combines with J gene TRBJ1-2; D is unresolved. This CDR3 contains 13 residues. Trimming stripped 0 bases from V and 3 bases from J, with 6 bases between. The V gene's germline CDR1 is SGDLS and CDR2 YYNGEE. CDR3 DNA: TGTGCCAGCAGCGTAGGAGAGGACTATGGCTACACCTTC. Translating it yields CASSVGEDYGYTF. Together with reference TRBV9 and TRBJ1-2, the CDR3 gives the full variable domain: DSGVTQTPKHLITATGQRVTLRCSPRSGDLSVYWYQQSLDQGLQFLIQYYNGEERAKGNILERFSAQQFPDLHSELNLSSLELGDSALYFCASSVGEDYGYTFGSGTRLTVV.

This clone has a handful of counts. The chain is built from TRBV3-1 (or the pseudogene TRBV3-2) and TRBJ2-7; 7 bases match TRBD2. V shed 3 bases, J shed 7 bases, and the junction held 15 bases outside the gene matches. CDR3 size: 16 residues. The germline gives CDR1 LGHDT, CDR2 YNNKEL (reference sequence). The CDR3 nucleotides are TGTGCCAGCAGCCATTACGGACTAGTTGGGGGTTTAGAGCAGTACTTC. This codes for CASSHYGLVGGLEQYF.

The chain has TRBV6-6 and TRBJ2-1; tentative D call: TRBD2 (6 bases). CDR3 length: 14 amino acids. Trimming cost V 2 bases and J 4 bases, with 9 bases left between them. The germline V gene encodes CDR1 MNHNY and CDR2 SVGAGI (reference sequence). The CDR3 protein is CASSYSREYNEQFF. The CDR3 DNA reads as TGTGCCAGCAGTTACAGTCGGGAGTACAATGAGCAGTTCTTC.

The V and J genes are TRBV5-4 and TRBJ2-3; D gene uncertain. V was shortened by 1 base and J by 5 bases, with 17 bases between the two germline ends. Germline V CDR1 and CDR2: SGHNT, YYREEE (reference sequence). The CDR3 sequence is 16 residues long. For the CDR3, the DNA is TGTGCCAGCAGCTTGTTTACAGATATGCGTTTAGATACGCAGTATTTT. Translated, it gives CASSLFTDMRLDTQYF.

This rearrangement joins TRBV11-2 to TRBJ1-5; D is ambiguous. The V gene's germline CDR1 is SGHAT and CDR2 FQNNGV. Trimming removed 1 base at V and 3 bases at J, with 4 bases between. This CDR3 is 13 amino acids long. The CDR3 here is CASSLGHNQPQHF. In DNA, the CDR3 is TGTGCCAGCAGCTTAGGACACAATCAGCCCCAGCATTTT.

The chain recombines TRBV12-5 with TRBJ1-2; D unresolved. V was pared by 3 bases and J by 7 bases, with 15 bases between. This CDR3 is 14 amino acids long. Germline CDR1 is LGHNT and CDR2 is FRNRAP. Written as DNA, the CDR3 is TGTGCTAGTGGTTTAGGCTCGGGGTATGGTGGCTACACCTTC. Residues: CASGLGSGYGGYTF.

This chain connects TRBV3-1 (or the pseudogene TRBV3-2) to TRBJ1-6; 10 bases match TRBD1. The CDR3 totals 14 residues. Trimming took 1 base from V and 11 from J; bases not matched to a gene: 2. Germline values: CDR1 LGHDT, CDR2 YNNKEL (reference sequence). The CDR3: CASSQAGTGAPLHF. In DNA, the CDR3 is TGTGCCAGCAGCCAAGCCGGGACAGGGGCACCCCTCCACTTT.

This clone was counted a single time. The chain combines TRBV3-1 (or the pseudogene TRBV3-2) with TRBJ2-2, with D unresolved. The CDR3 sequence is 14 residues long. In germline, CDR1 is LGHDT, CDR2 YNNKEL (reference sequence). The V gene lost 4 bases and the J gene lost 7 bases, with 13 bases spanning the gap. The CDR3 loop reads CASSPRETFGELFF. The CDR3 DNA reads TGTGCCAGCAGCCCCCGAGAGACTTTCGGGGAGCTGTTTTTT.

This chain joins TRBV11-3 and TRBJ2-1, with D tentatively TRBD2 (5 bases). With 1 base removed from V and 14 bases from J, the gap between germline ends came to 15 bases. The germline V gene has CDR1 SGHNT and CDR2 YENEEA. The CDR3 is made up of 13 amino acids. CDR3 in DNA: TGTGCCAGCAGCTTAGGAGAGCGGTCGGAGGAGTTCTTC. Translated: CASSLGERSEEFF.

The chain uses TRBV5-4 and TRBJ1-5; D not certain. The germline CDR1 and CDR2 sequences are SGHNT and YYREEE (reference sequence). The CDR3 is 15 residues long. Trimming removed 0 bases from V and 3 bases from J, with 10 bases in between. CDR3 in DNA: TGTGCCAGCAGCTTGGCCGGACGGGACAATCAGCCCCAGCATTTT. Translated: CASSLAGRDNQPQHF.

V is TRBV13 and J is TRBJ2-7, with D tentatively TRBD1 (6 bases). V lost 4 bases to trimming and J lost 5 bases, with 9 bases between them. Germline CDR1 reads PRHDT; CDR2 reads FYEKMQ (reference sequence). The CDR3 sequence is 12 residues long. The CDR3 protein is CASSYQGNEQYV. For the CDR3, the DNA is TGTGCCAGCAGCTACCAGGGGAACGAGCAGTACGTC.